This is a list of T cell receptor beta chains from one sample in a study of blood T cell repertoires in COVID-19. Assay used: immunoSEQ multiplex PCR; TCRdb lists only in-frame clones, some missing. The data contain about 370,000 clones, around 89% of them singletons. What was sequenced was PBMCs or T cells enriched from blood (not recorded which). The receptors stem from a man between 18 and 35 years old who had recovered from COVID-19. Both conserved end residues are part of each CDR3. D genes are given only for firm matches.

j_call d_call v_call cdr3_aa
TRBJ2-1 TRBD2 TRBV7-2 CASSLGLAGVGYEQFF
TRBJ2-3 TRBD2 TRBV7-2 CASSTRLAGATDTQYF
TRBJ2-2 TRBD2 TRBV28 CASSTRLAGVGELFF
TRBJ2-1 TRBD2 TRBV12-5 CASGLGLAESDEQFF
TRBJ1-6 TRBD1 TRBV5-1 CASSLGQGAGSPLHF
TRBJ1-2 - TRBV3-1/TRBV3-2 CASSQDRERNYGYTF
TRBJ1-6 - TRBV27 CASSPRYGYNSPLHF
TRBJ1-2 TRBD1 TRBV6-1 CASSEAQGAGYGYTF
TRBJ1-4 TRBD1 TRBV6-5 CATGQGEKLFF
TRBJ2-7 TRBD2 TRBV2 CASLPTSGISYEQYF
TRBJ1-2 - TRBV3-1/TRBV3-2 CASSQDSGTRGYTF
TRBJ1-3 - TRBV11-2 CASSPPAGGNTIYF
TRBJ1-4 - TRBV5-6 CASSARTGIGEKLFF
TRBJ2-1 - TRBV7-2 CASSLGRLGVSAANEQFF
TRBJ2-7 - TRBV19 CASSRGHLYYEQYF
TRBJ2-7 - TRBV2 CASTRSQTTYEQYF
TRBJ1-6 - TRBV6-2/TRBV6-3 CASSSKEDSPLHF
TRBJ1-6 - TRBV3-1/TRBV3-2 CASSQDGVSPLHF
TRBJ2-1 - TRBV9 CASSQRLAGSYNEQFF